These 4 T cell receptor beta chains originate from one sample sequenced in a study of CD8+CD57+ T cells in acquired aplastic anemia. The study profiled TCR beta VDJ and CDR3 using genomic DNA as template. In TCRdb, the reads were re-called with MiXCR into one record per CDR3 protein. The sample lists about 150,000 distinct CDR3 sequences, less than 45% occurring once. The specimen was sorted CD4+, CD8+, or CD8+CD57+ T cells (not recorded which) from PBMCs. All receptors come from a human donor in good health, serving as a control.

This chain uses TRBV9 with TRBJ2-7; D is perhaps TRBD1 or TRBD2 (5 bases each). Per germline, CDR1 SGDLS and CDR2 YYNGEE. The CDR3 has 12 residues. Trimming removed 4 bases from V and 3 bases from J, with 8 bases in between. The CDR3 nucleotides are TGTGCCAGCAGCTGGGACGGCTACGAGCAGTACTTC. Translation: CASSWDGYEQYF.

This clonotype was counted ten times or more. The V gene is TRBV19, the J gene TRBJ2-1, with 7 bases that match TRBD1. This CDR3 spans 16 amino acids. Germline V gene lookup returns CDR1 LNHDA and CDR2 SQIVND (reference sequence). The trim removed 5 bases at V and 5 bases at J, leaving 12 bases unmatched. CDR3 coding DNA: TGTGCCAGTAGTGTACCGGGACAGAACATAGACAATGAGCAGTTCTTC. Protein product: CASSVPGQNIDNEQFF.

This clonotype was observed at least ten times. The rearrangement uses TRBV7-6 and TRBJ2-1; D is perhaps TRBD2 (6 bases). V was trimmed by 5 bases and J by 4 bases, leaving 15 bases between them. This CDR3 spans 15 amino acids. CDR1 is SGHVS and CDR2 is FNYEAQ in the germline V gene. The CDR3 DNA sequence: TGTGCCAGCAGCCAGGGACTCACAGGATACAATGAGCAGTTCTTC. This sequence encodes CASSQGLTGYNEQFF.

This clonotype was detected many times. The chain recombines TRBV7-9 with TRBJ1-1; TRBD1 matches 8 bases. The V gene's germline CDR1 is SEHNR and CDR2 FQNEAQ (reference sequence). The CDR3 consists of 16 residues. V lost 4 bases to trimming and J lost 5 bases; unmatched junction nucleotides: 12. The CDR3 is CASSSDRVTRRTEAFF. The CDR3 DNA follows: TGTGCCAGCAGCTCGGACAGGGTGACCCGCCGGACTGAAGCTTTCTTT.